This entry features one TCR beta chain sequence. This clone's antigen is unknown. The record has no base qualities; no much larger clone is one base away. The data derive from a study of cytomegalovirus exposure and HLA in healthy donors (dated by TCRdb to the late 2010s). Broadly, across the study: According to a later analysis, the 120 or so validation repertoires were produced on the same platform as the roughly 720 repertoires of the first cohort. A separate validation cohort of about 110 different subjects was used in addition to the approximately 700-subject first cohort. High-throughput TCR immunosequencing, statistical association of individual TCRs with disease status, and machine learning were combined to predict cytomegalovirus infection status. The study was designed to test whether signatures of past pathogen exposure could be identified by cataloging public T cell receptors. General study outcomes and caveats: The authors suggested that the approach could potentially be extended to other disease states and immunological phenotypes. Of the cluster scores, 85% to 95% were above 0 in a later analysis, which found that TCRs clustered in the first cohort also tended to co-occur in the 90 to 150 validation repertoires. While some public TCRs were present in many individuals, most TCR sequences turned up only very rarely across donors. Cytomegalovirus status was reported to be diagnosed by the classifier with high specificity and sensitivity in both the original and validation cohorts. In vitro tests confirmed that a few of the cytomegalovirus-associated TCR beta chains recognize cytomegalovirus antigens. A later analysis had no HLA typing for the validation cohort, so co-occurrence there was scored across all 130 or so repertoires. The study listed 150 to 200 TCR beta chains as associated with cytomegalovirus.

The donors belonged to the validation cohort of 120 subjects, which was separate from the approximately 680-subject first cohort. The method behind the library was the immunoSEQ multiplex PCR assay. In the original analysis: A statistical classification framework was built to diagnose cytomegalovirus status from the catalog of TCR beta chain sequences. In TCRdb, the immuneACCESS table is reduced to in-frame sequences with V and J assigned. These tables do not hold every clone; where another copy was compared, an unresolved V gene accounts for under half, and the others remain unexplained. From that table come the V and J calls and clone size; the DNA was used to work out D and trimming. The sample table contains about 74,000 clones; only one count was recorded for 85% to 95% of them. Together, the top ten hold 1.9% of the sample. CDR1 and CDR2, looked up from the germline V gene, are SGHRS and YFSETQ. The CDR3 covers 11 residues, taking in both the cysteine and the phenylalanine. Here the CDR3 DNA is all that survives: 33 bases in frame from base 1. The trim is 4 bases for V and 6 bases for J, with a gap of 8 bases between the germline ends.

The TCR sequence derives from a woman aged 18-35 years in good health and CMV-seropositive. The sequence joins TRBV5-1 to TRBJ2-7; matching of 5 bases hints at TRBD2 as the D gene. Sample: PBMCs. The bases read TGCGCCAGCAGCAAAGGAGGCGAGCAGTACTTC. It encodes CASSKGGEQYF.